The 13 T cell receptor beta chains reported below all come from one sample, sequenced in a study of T cells in Graves' hyperthyroidism and ophthalmopathy. Authors of the study amplified TCR beta CDR3 regions from RNA transcripts. TCR CDR3 regions were first amplified by RT-PCR with HTBI primers. TCRdb redid the calling of the multiplex PCR reads with MiXCR, one entry per CDR3 protein. The sample includes around 530,000 distinct CDR3 sequences, 15% to 20% of them seen just once. Material: blood. These receptors all come from a woman aged 18 to 35 with Graves' ophthalmopathy.

The chain has TRBV24-1 and TRBJ2-1; maybe TRBD2 (6 bases). The CDR3 extends over 14 amino acids. Germline values: CDR1 KGHDR, CDR2 SFDVKD. With 4 bases removed from V and 1 base from J, the gap between germline ends came to 7 bases. CDR3 in amino acids: CATSERGSYNEQFF. CDR3 bases: TGTGCCACCAGTGAACGGGGGTCCTACAATGAGCAGTTCTTC.

This clonotype showed up many times. Here the CDR3 DNA reads TGCAGTGCTAGAGATAGGGACTCGTTCAAAGCTTACGAGCAGTACTTC. Its protein is CSARDRDSFKAYEQYF. This chain joins TRBV20-1 and TRBJ2-7; D is possibly TRBD2 (6 bases). Between the trimmed V and J ends, which lost 0 bases and 4 bases, there was a span of 19 bases. This CDR3 is built from 16 residues. Germline V gives CDR1 DFQATT, CDR2 SNEGSKA (reference sequence).

The J gene is TRBJ2-7, the V gene TRBV3-1, with TRBD2 matching over 9 bases. The V and J ends lost 1 base and 7 bases, in that order; junction bases with no gene match: 5. CDR3 length: 14 residues. Germline-derived CDR1 and CDR2 are LGHDT and YNNKEL (reference sequence). In DNA, the CDR3 is TGTGCCAGCAGCCAAGGGACTAGCGCTACTGAGCAGTACTTC. Protein product: CASSQGTSATEQYF.

The J gene is TRBJ2-7, the V gene TRBV6-2 or TRBV6-3; D gene ambiguous. V was trimmed by 0 bases and J by 4 bases, leaving 19 bases between them. Germline CDR1 reads MNHEY; CDR2 reads SVGEGT. The CDR3 has 17 amino acids. CDR3: CASSYSDDVVGFYEQYF. The CDR3, as DNA: TGTGCCAGCAGTTACTCGGACGACGTCGTAGGGTTTTACGAGCAGTACTTC.

Details on this clonotype: The junction shows a germline mismatch at one end, possibly a read error. The CDR3 is CASSLSDPGSYEQYF. CDR3 bases: TGTGCCAGCAGTCTATCCGATCCGGGGTCCTACGAGCAGTACTTC. The chain links TRBV27 to TRBJ2-7, with D possibly matching TRBD2 (5 bases). The germline V gene has CDR1 MNHEY and CDR2 SMNVEV (reference sequence). The CDR3 covers 15 residues.

This clonotype was detected a few times. The J gene is TRBJ1-5, the V gene TRBV19; TRBD1 agrees at 7 bases. V lost 8 bases to trimming and J lost 2 bases; unmatched junction nucleotides: 3. CDR3 size: 13 residues. Germline lookup yields CDR1 LNHDA and CDR2 SQIVND (reference sequence). The CDR3 reads CASGDRGNQPQHF. The CDR3 nucleotides are TGTGCCAGTGGCGACAGGGGCAATCAGCCCCAGCATTTT.

This clonotype was picked up many times. J is TRBJ2-3 and V is TRBV27; D may be TRBD1 (6 bases). CDR1 is MNHEY, CDR2 SMNVEV, per germline (reference sequence). The CDR3 contains 15 residues. Between the trimmed V and J ends, which lost 2 bases and 0 bases, there was a span of 9 bases. This CDR3 is CASSLSRGSTDTQYF. As DNA, the CDR3 is TGTGCCAGCAGTTTAAGCAGGGGAAGCACAGATACGCAGTATTTT.

This clonotype was counted at least ten times. This sequence joins TRBV24-1 and TRBJ2-1; 7 bases align to TRBD2. CDR1 and CDR2 from the germline V gene are KGHDR and SFDVKD. V lost 2 bases and J lost 10; bases outside the gene matches: 10. CDR3 length equals 15 residues. This CDR3 reads CATSDSGGSRGEQFF. The CDR3 DNA reads as TGTGCCACCAGTGATTCGGGCGGGAGCCGGGGAGAGCAGTTCTTC.

Comments on this clonotype: A much larger clone lies a single base off, so this may be a read error. This chain uses TRBV6-2 or TRBV6-3 with TRBJ2-1; 8 nucleotides agree with TRBD2. Germline V gene data show CDR1 as MNHEY and CDR2 as SVGEGT. The CDR3 runs to 15 residues. With 6 bases clipped from V and 8 bases from J, the junction kept 12 bases outside the gene matches. The CDR3 DNA is TGTGCCAGCAGCCCAAGCGGGGGAAATTACGATGAGCAGTTCTTC. Its translation is CASSPSGGNYDEQFF.

This clonotype was counted a few times. The V and J genes are TRBV28 and TRBJ1-4, with D uncertain. The ends were cut back, 8 bases at V and 7 bases at J, with 23 bases in the middle. There are 16 residues in the CDR3. Germline loops: CDR1 MDHEN, CDR2 SYDVKM. DNA for the CDR3: TGTGCCAGCGGCCCCTCGGGTGGTCATCGGGGTGAAAAACTGTTTTTT. Its protein product is CASGPSGGHRGEKLFF.

This clonotype was found many times. The V and J genes are TRBV7-8 and TRBJ2-3; unclear D gene. The CDR3 contains 16 residues. CDR1 SGHVS and CDR2 FQNEAQ come from the germline V gene. The ends were cut back, 1 base at V and 4 bases at J, with 15 bases in the middle. The CDR3 reads CASSLGLFIFADTQYF. The CDR3 DNA reads TGTGCCAGCAGCTTAGGACTCTTCATTTTCGCAGATACGCAGTATTTT.

J is TRBJ1-1 and V is TRBV29-1; TRBD1 is a possible D gene (5 bases). This CDR3 is 14 amino acids long. V lost 6 bases and J 2 bases, leaving 16 bases between the germline ends. The germline V gene encodes CDR1 SQVTM and CDR2 ANQGSEA. The DNA for the CDR3 is TGCAGCGTGCCACCCACAGGAGTTAACACTGAAGCTTTCTTT. Its translation is CSVPPTGVNTEAFF.

Concerning this clonotype itself: An end of the junction differs from the germline gene, which may be a read error. The rearrangement joins TRBV5-1 to TRBJ2-2; the D gene is possibly TRBD1 (6 bases). The germline V gene has CDR1 SGHRS and CDR2 YFSETQ. This CDR3 is 14 amino acids long. For the CDR3, the DNA is TGCGCCCGCAGCTTGGACAGACTCACCGGGGAGCTGTTTTTT. This gives the protein CARSLDRLTGELFF.